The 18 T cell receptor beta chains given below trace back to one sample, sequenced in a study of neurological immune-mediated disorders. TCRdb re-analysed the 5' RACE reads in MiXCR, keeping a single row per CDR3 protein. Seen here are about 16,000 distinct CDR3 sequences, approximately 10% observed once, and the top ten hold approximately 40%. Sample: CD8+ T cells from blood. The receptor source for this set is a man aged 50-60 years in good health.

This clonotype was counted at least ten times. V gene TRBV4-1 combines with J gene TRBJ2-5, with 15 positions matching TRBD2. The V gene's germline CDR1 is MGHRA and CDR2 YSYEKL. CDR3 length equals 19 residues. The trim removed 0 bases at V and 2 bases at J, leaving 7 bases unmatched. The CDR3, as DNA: TGCGCCAGCAGCCAAGAAGGACTAGCGGGAGGGATCTATCAAGAGACCCAGTACTTC. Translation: CASSQEGLAGGIYQETQYF.

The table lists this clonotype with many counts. The DNA of the CDR3 is TGTGCCAGCAGTGCCCGGCGGTTCGTGAGCACCATATATTTT. Residues: CASSARRFVSTIYF. V is TRBV7-9 and J is TRBJ1-3, with D uncertain. V lost 6 bases and J lost 9, with 18 bases in between. The CDR3 spans 14 residues. From germline, CDR1 is SEHNR and CDR2 FQNEAQ (reference sequence).

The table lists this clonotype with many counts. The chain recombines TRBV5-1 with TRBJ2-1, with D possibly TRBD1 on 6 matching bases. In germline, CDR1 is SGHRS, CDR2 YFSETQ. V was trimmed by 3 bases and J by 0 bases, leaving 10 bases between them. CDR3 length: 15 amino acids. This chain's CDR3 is CASSSGESSYNEQFF. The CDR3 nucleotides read TGCGCCAGCAGCTCAGGGGAAAGCTCCTACAATGAGCAGTTCTTC.

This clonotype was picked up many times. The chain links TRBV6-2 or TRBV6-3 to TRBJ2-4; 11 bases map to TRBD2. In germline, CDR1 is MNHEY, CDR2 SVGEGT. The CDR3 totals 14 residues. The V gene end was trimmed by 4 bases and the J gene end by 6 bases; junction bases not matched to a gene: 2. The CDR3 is CASSLAGGPNIQYF. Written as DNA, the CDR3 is TGTGCCAGCAGTTTAGCGGGAGGGCCAAACATTCAGTACTTC.

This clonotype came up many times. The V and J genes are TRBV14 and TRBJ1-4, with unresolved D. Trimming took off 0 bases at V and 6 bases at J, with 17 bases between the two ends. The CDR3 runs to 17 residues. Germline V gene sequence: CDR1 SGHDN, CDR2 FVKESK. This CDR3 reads CASSQDIGPMTDEKLFF. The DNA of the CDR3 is TGTGCCAGCAGCCAAGATATAGGACCGATGACGGATGAAAAACTGTTTTTT.

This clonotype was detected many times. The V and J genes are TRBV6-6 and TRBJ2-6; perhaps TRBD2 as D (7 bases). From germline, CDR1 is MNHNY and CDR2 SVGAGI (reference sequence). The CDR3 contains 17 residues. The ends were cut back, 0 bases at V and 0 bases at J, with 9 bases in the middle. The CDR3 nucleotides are TGTGCCAGCAGTTACTCGAGGGGGGGCTCTGGGGCCAACGTCCTGACTTTC. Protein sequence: CASSYSRGGSGANVLTF.

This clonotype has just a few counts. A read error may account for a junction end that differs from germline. The CDR3 here is CAGSPSPGGGETQYF. Here the CDR3 DNA reads TGTGCCGGCAGTCCGAGCCCAGGGGGCGGAGAGACCCAGTACTTC. The genes are TRBV28 and TRBJ2-5; TRBD1 agrees at 8 bases. The CDR3 consists of 15 residues. Germline loops: CDR1 MDHEN, CDR2 SYDVKM.

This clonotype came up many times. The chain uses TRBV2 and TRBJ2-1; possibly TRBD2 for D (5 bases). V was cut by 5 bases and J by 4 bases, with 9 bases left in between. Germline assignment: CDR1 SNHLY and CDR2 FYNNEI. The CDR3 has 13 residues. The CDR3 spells CASSKDWYNEQFF. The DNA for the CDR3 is TGTGCCAGCAGTAAGGACTGGTACAATGAGCAGTTCTTC.

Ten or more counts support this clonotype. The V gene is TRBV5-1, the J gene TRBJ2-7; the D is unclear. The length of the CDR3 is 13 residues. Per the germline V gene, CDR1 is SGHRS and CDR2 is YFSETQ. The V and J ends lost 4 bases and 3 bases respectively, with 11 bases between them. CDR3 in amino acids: CASSPSGIYEQYF. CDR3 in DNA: TGCGCCAGCAGCCCCTCGGGTATCTACGAGCAGTACTTC.

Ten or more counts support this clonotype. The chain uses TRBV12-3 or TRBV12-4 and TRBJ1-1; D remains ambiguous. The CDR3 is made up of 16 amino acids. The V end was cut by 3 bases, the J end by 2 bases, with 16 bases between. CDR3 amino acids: CASSFSVDSQNTEAFF. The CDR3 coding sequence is TGTGCCAGCAGTTTCAGTGTAGATTCCCAAAACACTGAAGCTTTCTTT.

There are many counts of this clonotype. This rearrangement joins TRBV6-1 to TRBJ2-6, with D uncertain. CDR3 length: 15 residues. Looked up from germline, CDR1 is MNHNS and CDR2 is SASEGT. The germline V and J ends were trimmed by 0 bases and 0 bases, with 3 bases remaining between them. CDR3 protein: CASSEAGSGANVLTF. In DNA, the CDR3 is TGTGCCAGCAGTGAAGCAGGCTCTGGGGCCAACGTCCTGACTTTC.

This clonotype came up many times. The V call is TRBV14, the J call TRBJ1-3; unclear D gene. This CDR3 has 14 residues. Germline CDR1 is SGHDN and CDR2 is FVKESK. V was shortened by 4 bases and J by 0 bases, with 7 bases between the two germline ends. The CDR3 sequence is CASSLSNSGNTIYF. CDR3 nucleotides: TGTGCCAGCAGCCTCAGTAACTCTGGAAACACCATATATTTT.

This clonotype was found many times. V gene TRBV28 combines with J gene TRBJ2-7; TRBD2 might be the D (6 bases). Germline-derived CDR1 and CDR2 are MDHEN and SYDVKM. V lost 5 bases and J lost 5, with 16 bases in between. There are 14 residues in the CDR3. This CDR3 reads CASSPTGVPHEQYF. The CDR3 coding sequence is TGTGCCAGCAGTCCCACGGGGGTCCCCCACGAGCAGTACTTC.

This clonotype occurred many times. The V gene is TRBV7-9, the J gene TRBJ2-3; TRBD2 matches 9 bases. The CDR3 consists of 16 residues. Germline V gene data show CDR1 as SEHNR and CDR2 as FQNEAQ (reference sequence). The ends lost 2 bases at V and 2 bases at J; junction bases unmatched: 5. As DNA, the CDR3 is TGTGCCAGCAGCTTATCGACTAGCGGAGACACAGATACGCAGTATTTT. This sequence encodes CASSLSTSGDTDTQYF.

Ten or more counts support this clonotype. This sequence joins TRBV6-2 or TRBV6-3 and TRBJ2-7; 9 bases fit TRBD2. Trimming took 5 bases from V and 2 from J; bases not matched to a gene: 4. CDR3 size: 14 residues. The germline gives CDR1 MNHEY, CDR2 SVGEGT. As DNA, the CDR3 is TGTGCCAGCAGTATAGCGGGAGACCCCTACGAGCAGTACTTC. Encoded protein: CASSIAGDPYEQYF.

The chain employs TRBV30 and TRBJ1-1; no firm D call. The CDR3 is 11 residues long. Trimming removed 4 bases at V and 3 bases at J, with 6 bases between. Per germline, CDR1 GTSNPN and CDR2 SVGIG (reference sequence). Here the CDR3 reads CAWIRHTEAFF. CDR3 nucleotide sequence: TGTGCCTGGATTCGACACACTGAAGCTTTCTTT.

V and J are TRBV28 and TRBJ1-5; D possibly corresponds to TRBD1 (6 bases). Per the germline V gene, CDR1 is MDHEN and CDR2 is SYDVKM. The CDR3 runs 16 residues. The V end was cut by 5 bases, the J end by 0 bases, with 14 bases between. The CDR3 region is CASSARGGLSNQPQHF. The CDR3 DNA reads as TGTGCCAGCAGTGCCCGGGGGGGCCTTAGCAATCAGCCCCAGCATTTT.

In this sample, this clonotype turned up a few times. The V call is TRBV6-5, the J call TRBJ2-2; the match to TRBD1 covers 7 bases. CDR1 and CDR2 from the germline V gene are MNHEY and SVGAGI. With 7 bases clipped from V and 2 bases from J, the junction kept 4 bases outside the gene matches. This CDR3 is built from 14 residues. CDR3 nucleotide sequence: TGTGCCAGCACAGGACAGGAAAACACCGGGGAGCTGTTTTTT. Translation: CASTGQENTGELFF.